These 8 T cell receptor beta chains originate from one sample sequenced in a study of beta chain features in type 1 diabetes. TCRB transcripts that were expressed got sequenced, as all of the isolated RNA had been reverse transcribed. The protocol was immunoSEQ multiplex PCR, while the TCRdb copy is restricted to in-frame clones and leaves out a portion. In the table there are more than 350,000 clones, 11% of which are singletons. What was sequenced was naive CD4+ T cells from blood. The receptor set was obtained from a young woman in good health.

V usage is TRBV5-1 and J usage is TRBJ2-7; 9 bases align to TRBD1. The length of the CDR3 is 15 residues. Germline CDR1 and CDR2: SGHRS and YFSETQ. Trimming took 4 bases from V and 2 from J; bases not matched to a gene: 7. CDR3 sequence: CASSPPGQGPYEQYF. CDR3 bases: TGCGCCAGCAGCCCCCCGGGACAGGGTCCCTACGAGCAGTACTTC.

This clone was seen a few times. This sequence joins TRBV4-1 and TRBJ2-3; 7 nucleotides align to TRBD1. CDR1 is MGHRA, CDR2 YSYEKL, per germline. V shed 5 bases and J 5 bases; nucleotides not matched to a gene: 10. The CDR3 runs 15 residues. The CDR3 DNA follows: TGCGCCAGCAGCGCAGATCCGACAGGGAAAGATACGCAGTATTTT. It codes for CASSADPTGKDTQYF.

The chain recombines TRBV5-5 with TRBJ2-6; D unresolved. The CDR3 is 13 residues long. Trimming pared 2 bases from V and 5 bases from J, leaving 5 bases between. Germline CDR1 is SGHKS and CDR2 is YYEKEE (reference sequence). The CDR3 sequence is CASSLSWANVLTF. The DNA for the CDR3 is TGTGCCAGCAGCTTAAGCTGGGCCAACGTCCTGACTTTC. Filled out from reference TRBV5-5 and TRBJ2-6, the complete variable domain reads DAGVTQSPTHLIKTRGQQVTLRCSPISGHKSVSWYQQVLGQGPQFIFQYYEKEERGRGNFPDRFSARQFPNYSSELNVNALLLGDSALYLCASSLSWANVLTFGAGSRLTVL.

This chain joins TRBV23-1 and TRBJ1-2, with unresolved D. TRBV23-1 is recorded as an ORF, its role being uncertain. This CDR3 is built from 12 residues. The ends were cut back, 0 bases at V and 8 bases at J, with 7 bases in the middle. CDR3 region: CASSQSGRGYTF. The CDR3, as DNA: TGCGCCAGCAGTCAATCGGGCCGGGGCTACACCTTC.

V gene TRBV5-1 combines with J gene TRBJ1-3; D possibly corresponds to TRBD1 (6 bases). The V gene lost 3 bases and the J gene lost 4 bases, with 14 bases spanning the gap. This CDR3 has 15 amino acids. The germline V gene has CDR1 SGHRS and CDR2 YFSETQ. The CDR3 DNA is TGCGCCAGCAGCTGGCAGGGGTTGACCGGAAACACCATATATTTT. It specifies CASSWQGLTGNTIYF.

About this clone itself: Other DNA sequences from this sample encode an identical CDR3 as well. The chain joins TRBV5-1 to TRBJ1-1; D may be TRBD1 (6 bases). The germline V gene has CDR1 SGHRS and CDR2 YFSETQ. The CDR3 length is 14 residues. Trimming cost V 2 bases and J 0 bases, with 8 bases left between them. The CDR3 DNA reads as TGCGCCAGCAGCTTAGGACAGATGAACACTGAAGCTTTCTTT. It encodes CASSLGQMNTEAFF.

The chain uses TRBV11-1 and TRBJ1-1; no clear D gene. Trimming took off 1 base at V and 4 bases at J, with 10 bases between the two ends. The V gene's germline CDR1 is SGHAT and CDR2 FQDESV (reference sequence). CDR3 size: 14 residues. CDR3 region: CASSLDGFGTEAFF. CDR3 DNA: TGTGCCAGCAGCTTAGACGGGTTCGGCACTGAAGCTTTCTTT. Complete variable domain (other parts from reference TRBV11-1 and TRBJ1-1): EAEVAQSPRYKITEKSQAVAFWCDPISGHATLYWYRQILGQGPELLVQFQDESVVDDSQLPKDRFSAERLKGVDSTLKIQPAELGDSAMYLCASSLDGFGTEAFFGQGTRLTVV.

This clone appeared a few times. The chain links TRBV19 to TRBJ2-1; weak D call: TRBD1 (6 bases). V shed 3 bases and J shed 4 bases, with 13 bases lying between them. The V gene's germline CDR1 is LNHDA and CDR2 SQIVND (reference sequence). This CDR3 comprises 15 residues. The CDR3 nucleotides read TGTGCCAGTAGTATGATACAGGGCCTATACAATGAGCAGTTCTTC. Translated: CASSMIQGLYNEQFF.